This record looks at one T cell receptor (beta chain) sequence and its context. The germline V gene has CDR1 SGDLS and CDR2 YYNGEE. V shed 0 bases, J shed 8 bases, and the junction held 4 bases outside the gene matches. The CDR3 covers 15 residues. The record originates from a study of radiotherapy plus CTLA-4 blockade in lung cancer. Study in general: Disease control was present in more than 25% of patients, and objective responses in about 19%.

TCRdb's copy holds only in-frame clones and misses some; the assay was immunoSEQ multiplex PCR. The table includes under 95,000 clones, more than 80% detected once. This chain links TRBV9 with TRBJ2-1; the match to TRBD2 covers 11 bases. The sequence was obtained from a human donor with non-small cell lung cancer who had stable disease on radiotherapy plus ipilimumab. This material consisted of peripheral blood, taken from a patient treated with radiotherapy plus ipilimumab. The DNA of the CDR3 is TGTGCCAGCAGCGTAGTGTCTAGCGGGGGGCATGAGCAGTTCTTC. Residues: CASSVVSSGGHEQFF.